A single TCR beta chain is shown here with its context. The target antigen is unknown. Clones were sequenced by immunoSEQ multiplex PCR, and TCRdb holds only the in-frame ones, with some missing. The repertoire holds 25,000 to 35,000 clones, with 90% as singletons. This sample is part of a study of lymphopenia after photon versus proton radiotherapy. General study findings and limits: Larger post-nadir TCR diversity loss correlated inversely with survival in deceased patients. Photon-treated patients lost naive T cells and TCR diversity; proton-treated stayed stable.

This CDR3 spans 15 amino acids. With 6 bases removed from V and 1 base from J, the gap between germline ends came to 13 bases. Per the germline V gene, CDR1 is SNHLY and CDR2 is FYNNEI. V gene TRBV2 combines with J gene TRBJ1-5; D is unresolved. The sample was peripheral blood, taken from a patient treated with photon-based radiotherapy. This TCR derives from a woman aged 45-65 years with pancreatic cancer. The CDR3 coding sequence is TGTGCCAGCAGGACGGCGGGAATGAGCAATCAGCCCCAGCATTTT. Amino acids: CASRTAGMSNQPQHF.